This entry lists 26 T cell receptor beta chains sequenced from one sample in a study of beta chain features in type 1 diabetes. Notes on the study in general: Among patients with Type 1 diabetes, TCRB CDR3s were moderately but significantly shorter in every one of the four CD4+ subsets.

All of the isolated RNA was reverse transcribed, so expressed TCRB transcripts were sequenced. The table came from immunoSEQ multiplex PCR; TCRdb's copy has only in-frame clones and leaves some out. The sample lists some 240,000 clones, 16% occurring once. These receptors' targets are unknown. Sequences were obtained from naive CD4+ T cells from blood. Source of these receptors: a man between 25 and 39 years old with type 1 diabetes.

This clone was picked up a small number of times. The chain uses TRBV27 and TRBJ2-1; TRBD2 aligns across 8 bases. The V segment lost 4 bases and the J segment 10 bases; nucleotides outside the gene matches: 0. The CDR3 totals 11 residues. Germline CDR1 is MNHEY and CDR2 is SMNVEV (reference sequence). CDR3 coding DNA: TGTGCCAGCAGTTCTAGCGGGGAGCAGTTCTTC. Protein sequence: CASSSSGEQFF.

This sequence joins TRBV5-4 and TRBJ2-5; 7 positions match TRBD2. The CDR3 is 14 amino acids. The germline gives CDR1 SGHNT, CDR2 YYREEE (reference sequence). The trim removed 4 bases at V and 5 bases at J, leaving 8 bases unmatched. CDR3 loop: CASSRPGGSETQYF. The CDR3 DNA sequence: TGTGCCAGCAGCCGACCTGGCGGGAGTGAGACCCAGTACTTC.

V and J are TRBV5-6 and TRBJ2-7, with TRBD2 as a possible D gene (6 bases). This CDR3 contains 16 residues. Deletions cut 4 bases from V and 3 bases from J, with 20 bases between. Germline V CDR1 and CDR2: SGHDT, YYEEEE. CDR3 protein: CASSPMGGDSFYEQYF. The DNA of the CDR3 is TGTGCCAGCAGCCCTATGGGCGGGGACTCCTTCTACGAGCAGTACTTC.

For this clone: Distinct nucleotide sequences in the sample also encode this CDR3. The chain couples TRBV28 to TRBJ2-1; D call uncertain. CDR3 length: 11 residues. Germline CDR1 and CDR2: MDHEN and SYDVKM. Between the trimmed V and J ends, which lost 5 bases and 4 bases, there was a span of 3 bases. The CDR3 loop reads CASSPYNEQFF. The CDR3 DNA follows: TGTGCCAGCAGTCCTTACAATGAGCAGTTCTTC.

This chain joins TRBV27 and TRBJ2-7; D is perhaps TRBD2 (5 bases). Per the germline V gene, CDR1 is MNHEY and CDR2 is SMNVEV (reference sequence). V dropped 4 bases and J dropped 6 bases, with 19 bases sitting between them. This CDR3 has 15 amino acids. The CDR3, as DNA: TGTGCCAGCAGTTCGCCCTCTGAGGGCGCGGGCGAGCAGTACTTC. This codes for CASSSPSEGAGEQYF.

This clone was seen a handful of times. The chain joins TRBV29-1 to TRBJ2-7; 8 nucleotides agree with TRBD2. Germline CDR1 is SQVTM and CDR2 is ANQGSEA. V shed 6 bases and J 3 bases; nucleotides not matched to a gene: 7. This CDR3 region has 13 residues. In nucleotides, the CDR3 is TGCAGCGTGAGCGGGAGAGCTAGCTACGAGCAGTACTTC. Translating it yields CSVSGRASYEQYF.

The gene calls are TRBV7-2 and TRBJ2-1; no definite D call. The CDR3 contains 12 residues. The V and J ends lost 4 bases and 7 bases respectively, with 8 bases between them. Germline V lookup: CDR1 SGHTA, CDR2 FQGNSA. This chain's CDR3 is CASSSRVNEQFF. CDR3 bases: TGTGCCAGCAGCTCCCGTGTAAATGAGCAGTTCTTC.

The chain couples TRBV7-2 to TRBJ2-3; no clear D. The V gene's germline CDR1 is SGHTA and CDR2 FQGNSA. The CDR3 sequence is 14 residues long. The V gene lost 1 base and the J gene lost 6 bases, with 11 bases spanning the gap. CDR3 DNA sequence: TGTGCCAGCAGCTTAGTTTGGTCCTCGGATACGCAGTATTTT. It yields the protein CASSLVWSSDTQYF.

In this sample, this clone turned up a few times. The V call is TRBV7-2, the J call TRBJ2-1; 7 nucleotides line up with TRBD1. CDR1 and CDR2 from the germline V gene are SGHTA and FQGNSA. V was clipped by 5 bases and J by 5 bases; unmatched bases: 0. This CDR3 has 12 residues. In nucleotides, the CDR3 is TGTGCCAGCAGCGGGACAGACAATGAGCAGTTCTTC. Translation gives CASSGTDNEQFF.

The DNA of the CDR3 is TGTGCCAGCGGCGTTGAACCGGTCTCCTACGAGCAGTACTTC. Protein: CASGVEPVSYEQYF. The chain links TRBV28 to TRBJ2-7; unclear D gene. This CDR3 comprises 14 residues. V lost 8 bases, J lost 0 bases, and 14 bases lay in between. Germline lookup yields CDR1 MDHEN and CDR2 SYDVKM.

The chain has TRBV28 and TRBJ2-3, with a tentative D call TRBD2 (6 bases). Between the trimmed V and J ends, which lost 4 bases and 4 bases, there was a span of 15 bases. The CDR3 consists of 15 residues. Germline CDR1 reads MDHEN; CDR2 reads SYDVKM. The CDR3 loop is CASSYYGRGSDTQYF. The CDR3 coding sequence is TGTGCCAGCAGTTACTACGGGAGAGGCTCAGATACGCAGTATTTT.

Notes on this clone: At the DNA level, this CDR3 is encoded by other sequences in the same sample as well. The CDR3 bases are TGTGCCAGTAGTATTTACAATGAGCAGTTCTTC. As protein: CASSIYNEQFF. The chain links TRBV19 to TRBJ2-1; D call uncertain. This CDR3 comprises 11 residues. Germline values: CDR1 LNHDA, CDR2 SQIVND (reference sequence). Trimming removed 3 bases at V and 4 bases at J, with 1 base between.

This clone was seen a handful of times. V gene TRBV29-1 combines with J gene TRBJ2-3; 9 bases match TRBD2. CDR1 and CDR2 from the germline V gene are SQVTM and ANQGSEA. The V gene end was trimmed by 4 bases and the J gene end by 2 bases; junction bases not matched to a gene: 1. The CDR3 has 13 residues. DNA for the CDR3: TGCAGCGTTGGCGGGAGGGCCACAGATACGCAGTATTTT. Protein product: CSVGGRATDTQYF.

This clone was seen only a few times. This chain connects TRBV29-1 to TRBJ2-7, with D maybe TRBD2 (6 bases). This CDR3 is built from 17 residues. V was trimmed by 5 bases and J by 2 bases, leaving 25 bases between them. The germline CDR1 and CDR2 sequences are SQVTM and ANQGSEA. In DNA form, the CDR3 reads TGCAGCGTTTTCGGTTCCAGGAAAAAGGGACTCGCCTACGAGCAGTACTTC. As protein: CSVFGSRKKGLAYEQYF.

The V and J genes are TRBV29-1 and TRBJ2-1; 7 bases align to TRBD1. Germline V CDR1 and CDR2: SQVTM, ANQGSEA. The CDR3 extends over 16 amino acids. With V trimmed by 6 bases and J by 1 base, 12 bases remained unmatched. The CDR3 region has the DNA TGCAGCGTCAGTAGGCCAGGGACAGCTTCCTACAATGAGCAGTTCTTC. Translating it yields CSVSRPGTASYNEQFF.

CDR3 sequence reads: CASSPVGTGENIQYF. CDR3 sequence (DNA): TGTGCCAGCAGCCCGGTCGGGACAGGGGAAAACATTCAGTACTTC. The rearrangement joins TRBV5-6 to TRBJ2-4; 10 positions agree with TRBD1. The CDR3 length is 15 residues. Germline assignment: CDR1 SGHDT and CDR2 YYEEEE. After removal of 4 bases from V and 5 bases from J, the junction contained 6 bases not matched to a gene.

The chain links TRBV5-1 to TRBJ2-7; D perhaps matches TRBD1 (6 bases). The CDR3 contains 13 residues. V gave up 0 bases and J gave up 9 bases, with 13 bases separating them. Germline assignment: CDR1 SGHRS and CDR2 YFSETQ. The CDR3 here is CASSLGNREPQYF. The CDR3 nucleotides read TGCGCCAGCAGCTTGGGAAACAGGGAGCCGCAGTACTTC.

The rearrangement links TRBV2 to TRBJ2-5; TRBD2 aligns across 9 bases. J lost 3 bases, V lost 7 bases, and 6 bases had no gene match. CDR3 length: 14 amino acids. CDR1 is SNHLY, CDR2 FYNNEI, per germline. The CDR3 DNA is TGTGCCAGCAAAATAGCGGGAGCCGAAGAGACCCAGTACTTC. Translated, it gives CASKIAGAEETQYF.

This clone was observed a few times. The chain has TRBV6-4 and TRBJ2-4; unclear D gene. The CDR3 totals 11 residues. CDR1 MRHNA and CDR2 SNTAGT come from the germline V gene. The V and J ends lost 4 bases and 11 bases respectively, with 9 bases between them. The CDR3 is CASSAKDLQYF. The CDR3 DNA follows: TGTGCCAGCAGTGCAAAGGACCTTCAGTACTTC.

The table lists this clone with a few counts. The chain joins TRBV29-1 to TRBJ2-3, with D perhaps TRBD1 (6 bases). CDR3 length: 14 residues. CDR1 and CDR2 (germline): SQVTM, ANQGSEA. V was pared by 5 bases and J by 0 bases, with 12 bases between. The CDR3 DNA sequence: TGCAGCGTTTACGGACAGAGTAGCACAGATACGCAGTATTTT. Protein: CSVYGQSSTDTQYF.

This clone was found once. The CDR3 sequence is CASSRAGADYEQYF. CDR3 sequence (DNA): TGTGCCAGCAGCCGAGCCGGAGCTGACTACGAGCAGTACTTC. The V and J genes are TRBV9 and TRBJ2-7; D uncertain. Per germline, CDR1 SGDLS and CDR2 YYNGEE. The V end was cut by 4 bases, the J end by 3 bases, with 14 bases between. CDR3 length: 14 residues.

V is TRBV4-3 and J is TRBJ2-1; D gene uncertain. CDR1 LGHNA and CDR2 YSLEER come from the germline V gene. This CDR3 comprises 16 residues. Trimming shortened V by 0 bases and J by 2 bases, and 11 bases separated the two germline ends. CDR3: CASSQDLNRAYNEQFF. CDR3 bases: TGCGCCAGCAGCCAAGACCTCAATCGGGCCTACAATGAGCAGTTCTTC.

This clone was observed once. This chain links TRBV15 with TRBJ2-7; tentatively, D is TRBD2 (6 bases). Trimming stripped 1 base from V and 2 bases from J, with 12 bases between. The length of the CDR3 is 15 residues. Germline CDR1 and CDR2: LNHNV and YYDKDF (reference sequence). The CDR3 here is CATSRGSPGAYEQYF. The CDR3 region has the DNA TGTGCCACCAGCAGAGGGTCCCCGGGGGCCTACGAGCAGTACTTC. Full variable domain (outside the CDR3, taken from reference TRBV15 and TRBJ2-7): DAMVIQNPRYQVTQFGKPVTLSCSQTLNHNVMYWYQQKSSQAPKLLFHYYDKDFNNEADTPDNFQSRRPNTSFCFLDIRSPGLGDTAMYLCATSRGSPGAYEQYFGPGTRLTVT.

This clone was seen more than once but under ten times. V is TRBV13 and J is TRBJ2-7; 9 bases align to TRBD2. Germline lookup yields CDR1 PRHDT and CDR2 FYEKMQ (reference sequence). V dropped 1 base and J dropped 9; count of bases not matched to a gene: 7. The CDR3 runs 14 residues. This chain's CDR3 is CASSLVAGGPRQYF. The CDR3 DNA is TGTGCCAGCAGCTTAGTTGCGGGAGGGCCTAGGCAGTACTTC.

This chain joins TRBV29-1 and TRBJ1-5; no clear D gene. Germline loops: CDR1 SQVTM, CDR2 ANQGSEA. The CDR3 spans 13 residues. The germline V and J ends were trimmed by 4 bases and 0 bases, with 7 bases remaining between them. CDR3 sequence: CSVARNSNQPQHF. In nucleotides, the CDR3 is TGCAGCGTTGCAAGAAATAGCAATCAGCCCCAGCATTTT.

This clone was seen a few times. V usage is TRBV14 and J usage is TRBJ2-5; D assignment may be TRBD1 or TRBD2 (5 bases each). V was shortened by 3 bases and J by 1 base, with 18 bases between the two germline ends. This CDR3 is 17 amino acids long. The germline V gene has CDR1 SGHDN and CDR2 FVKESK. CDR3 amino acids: CASSQFSFGAIQETQYF. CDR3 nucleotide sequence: TGTGCCAGCAGCCAGTTTAGCTTCGGGGCAATCCAAGAGACCCAGTACTTC.